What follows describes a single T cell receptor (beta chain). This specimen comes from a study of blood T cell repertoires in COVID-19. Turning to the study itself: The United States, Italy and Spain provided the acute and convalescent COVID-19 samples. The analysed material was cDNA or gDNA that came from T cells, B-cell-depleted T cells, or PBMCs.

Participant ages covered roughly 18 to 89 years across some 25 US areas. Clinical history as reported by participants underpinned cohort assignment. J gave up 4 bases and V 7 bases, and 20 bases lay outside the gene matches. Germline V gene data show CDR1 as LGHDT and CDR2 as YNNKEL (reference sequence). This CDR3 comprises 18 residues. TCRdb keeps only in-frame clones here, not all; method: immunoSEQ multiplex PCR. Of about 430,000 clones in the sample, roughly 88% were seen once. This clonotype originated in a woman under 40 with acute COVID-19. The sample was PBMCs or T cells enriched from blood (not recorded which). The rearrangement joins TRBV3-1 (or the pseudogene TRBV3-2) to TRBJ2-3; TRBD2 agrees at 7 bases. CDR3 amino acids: CASTRETSTKIFADTQYF. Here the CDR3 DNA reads TGTGCCAGCACTCGTGAGACTAGCACAAAGATCTTCGCAGATACGCAGTATTTT.